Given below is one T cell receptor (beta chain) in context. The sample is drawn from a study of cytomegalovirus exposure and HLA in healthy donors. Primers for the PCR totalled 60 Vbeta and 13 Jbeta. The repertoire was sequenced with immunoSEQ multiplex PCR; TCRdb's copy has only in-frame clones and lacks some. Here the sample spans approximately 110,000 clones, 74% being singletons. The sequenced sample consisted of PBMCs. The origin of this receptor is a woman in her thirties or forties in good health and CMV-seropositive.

The CDR3 loop reads CASSETGVEQFF. The DNA of the CDR3 is TGTGCCAGCAGCGAAACAGGGGTGGAGCAGTTCTTC. This chain joins TRBV5-4 and TRBJ2-1; 7 bases map to TRBD1. This CDR3 region has 12 residues. The germline V gene encodes CDR1 SGHNT and CDR2 YYREEE (reference sequence). V was clipped by 4 bases and J by 10 bases; unmatched bases: 5.